The 30 T cell receptor beta chains below were found in one sample sequenced in a study of blood T cell repertoires in COVID-19. Method: immunoSEQ multiplex PCR; TCRdb's copy keeps in-frame clones and lacks some. The table has 450,000 to 600,000 clones, around 90% seen once. The specimen was PBMCs or T cells enriched from blood (not recorded which). The receptors originated from a young woman who had recovered from COVID-19.

This clone was recorded only once. The rearrangement links TRBV19 to TRBJ1-6; 8 bases map to TRBD1. Germline V lookup: CDR1 LNHDA, CDR2 SQIVND (reference sequence). The CDR3 covers 15 residues. V gave up 7 bases and J gave up 10 bases; unmatched junction bases: 12. DNA of the CDR3: TGTGCCAGTACCTCCGACAGGGGCCCTTACTCACCCCTCCACTTT. It translates to CASTSDRGPYSPLHF.

This clone was detected only a few times. The chain combines TRBV30 with TRBJ1-2; 7 bases agree with TRBD1. Looked up from germline, CDR1 is GTSNPN and CDR2 is SVGIG (reference sequence). Losses at the gene ends were 3 bases for V and 13 bases for J; bases not matched to a gene: 14. The CDR3 runs to 13 residues. The CDR3 spells CAWSAQARQGSTF. The CDR3 bases are TGTGCCTGGAGCGCCCAGGCGAGACAGGGAAGCACCTTC. The complete variable domain, with remaining parts taken from reference TRBV30 and TRBJ1-2, reads SQTIHQWPATLVQPVGSPLSLECTVEGTSNPNLYWYRQAAGRGLQLLFYSVGIGQISSEVPQNLSASRPQDRQFILSSKKLLLSDSGFYLCAWSAQARQGSTFGSGTRLTVV.

This clone showed up just once. The chain links TRBV18 to TRBJ1-2; D unresolved. Germline loops: CDR1 KGHSH, CDR2 LQKENI. The CDR3 length is 13 residues. V gave up 3 bases and J gave up 8 bases, with 13 bases separating them. The CDR3 spells CASSPSLEGGYTF. The CDR3 bases are TGTGCCAGCTCACCTAGTCTCGAGGGAGGCTACACCTTC.

This chain uses TRBV2 with TRBJ2-1; TRBD1 aligns across 8 bases. The germline CDR1 and CDR2 sequences are SNHLY and FYNNEI. The CDR3 is made up of 13 amino acids. V lost 5 bases and J lost 7; bases outside the gene matches: 4. Written as DNA, the CDR3 is TGTGCCAGCAGTATTGACAGGGGAAATGAGCAGTTCTTC. This encodes CASSIDRGNEQFF.

The rearrangement links TRBV5-1 to TRBJ2-3; 7 bases are shared with TRBD2. With V trimmed by 4 bases and J by 4 bases, 9 bases remained unmatched. CDR1 is SGHRS and CDR2 is YFSETQ in the germline V gene. There are 15 residues in the CDR3. The CDR3 DNA sequence: TGCGCCAGCAGCCGGGGGGTAGCGGGCGCAGATACGCAGTATTTT. Translated: CASSRGVAGADTQYF.

This sequence joins TRBV28 and TRBJ2-7, with a possible D match to TRBD1 (6 bases). V dropped 3 bases and J dropped 5 bases, with 11 bases sitting between them. Germline loops: CDR1 MDHEN, CDR2 SYDVKM. The CDR3 has 13 residues. CDR3 region: CASSLPDRDEQYF. CDR3 nucleotide sequence: TGTGCCAGCAGTTTGCCGGACAGAGACGAGCAGTACTTC.

The chain carries TRBV13 and TRBJ2-7, with 7 bases aligning to TRBD2. Germline lookup yields CDR1 PRHDT and CDR2 FYEKMQ (reference sequence). This CDR3 contains 14 residues. The ends lost 8 bases at V and 2 bases at J; junction bases unmatched: 9. CDR3 bases: TGTGCCAGCCAACGTGGCGGGAGTACCTACGAGCAGTACTTC. Encoded protein: CASQRGGSTYEQYF.

The V call is TRBV23-1, the J call TRBJ1-2, with 7 bases that match TRBD1. TRBV23-1 is given ORF status, its function remaining uncertain. The CDR3 totals 13 residues. Trimming took 7 bases from V and 4 from J; bases not matched to a gene: 6. CDR3 coding DNA: TGCGCCAGCACGACGACAGGGACCTATGGCTACACCTTC. This sequence encodes CASTTTGTYGYTF.

This rearrangement joins TRBV7-3 to TRBJ1-1; D not resolved. The germline V gene has CDR1 SGHTA and CDR2 FQGTGA. CDR3 length: 15 amino acids. Trimming pared 5 bases from V and 0 bases from J, leaving 13 bases between. The CDR3 spells CASSLDLAMNTEAFF. DNA of the CDR3: TGTGCCAGCAGCCTCGACCTAGCAATGAACACTGAAGCTTTCTTT.

This chain links TRBV6-1 with TRBJ1-2; no firm D call. Germline loops: CDR1 MNHNS, CDR2 SASEGT. The V gene lost 2 bases and the J gene lost 4 bases, with 14 bases spanning the gap. The CDR3 sequence is 15 residues long. The CDR3 DNA is TGTGCCAGCAGTGAACAGGCGCCACCTCTCTATGGCTACACCTTC. Translation gives CASSEQAPPLYGYTF.

This clone is a singleton in its sample. This sequence joins TRBV18 and TRBJ2-7, with TRBD1 matching 8 bases. CDR1 is KGHSH and CDR2 is LQKENI in the germline V gene. Trimming removed 6 bases from V and 2 bases from J; junction bases left unmatched: 9. This CDR3 contains 15 residues. CDR3 sequence (DNA): TGTGCCAGCTCGCAAACAGGGGGGCGGGCCTACGAGCAGTACTTC. It codes for CASSQTGGRAYEQYF.

V gene TRBV2 combines with J gene TRBJ2-5; TRBD2 matches 15 bases. CDR3 length: 16 amino acids. V lost 7 bases to trimming and J lost 5 bases; unmatched junction nucleotides: 8. The germline V gene encodes CDR1 SNHLY and CDR2 FYNNEI. This CDR3 reads CASNSRTSGGAETQYF. The CDR3 DNA is TGTGCCAGCAACTCGAGGACTAGCGGGGGGGCGGAGACCCAGTACTTC.

CDR3 bases: TGCGCCAGCAGCCAAGTGGGCGATACGCAGTATTTT. This sequence encodes CASSQVGDTQYF. V is TRBV4-1 and J is TRBJ2-3; D gene uncertain. From germline, CDR1 is MGHRA and CDR2 YSYEKL. The CDR3 consists of 12 residues. Trimming stripped 1 base from V and 6 bases from J, with 5 bases between.

The chain employs TRBV3-1 (or the pseudogene TRBV3-2) and TRBJ2-3, with TRBD2 matching over 12 bases. The CDR3 loop spans 18 amino acids. Germline CDR1 and CDR2: LGHDT and YNNKEL (reference sequence). V gave up 4 bases and J gave up 7 bases; unmatched junction bases: 15. The CDR3: CASSPQWSGTSGFHTQYF. The CDR3 nucleotides are TGTGCCAGCAGCCCACAATGGTCCGGGACTAGCGGGTTTCATACGCAGTATTTT.

This chain's CDR3 is CASSPLGTGGTDTQYF. As DNA, the CDR3 is TGTGCCAGCAGCCCTCTAGGGACAGGGGGCACAGATACGCAGTATTTT. The chain couples TRBV3-1 (or the pseudogene TRBV3-2) to TRBJ2-3, with 10 bases identical to TRBD1. The junction had 5 bases not matched to a gene; V was cut back by 4 bases and J by 1 base. The CDR3 extends over 16 amino acids. From germline, CDR1 is LGHDT and CDR2 YNNKEL (reference sequence).

This clone was seen a few times. The J gene is TRBJ2-1, the V gene TRBV3-1 (or the pseudogene TRBV3-2), with 8 bases matching TRBD2. The CDR3 has 15 residues. Germline V lookup: CDR1 LGHDT, CDR2 YNNKEL (reference sequence). The trim removed 0 bases at V and 15 bases at J, leaving 13 bases unmatched. Here the CDR3 DNA reads TGTGCCAGCAGCCAAGATCAAGTCGGGGGGGCTATAGGGTTCTTC. Its translation: CASSQDQVGGAIGFF.

The V gene is TRBV3-1 (or the pseudogene TRBV3-2), the J gene TRBJ2-5; 13 nucleotides match TRBD2. In germline, CDR1 is LGHDT, CDR2 YNNKEL (reference sequence). This CDR3 has 15 amino acids. The J segment lost 6 bases and the V segment lost 5 bases, leaving 6 bases of the junction unmatched. The CDR3 spells CASSLLTSGGKTQYF. DNA of the CDR3: TGTGCCAGCAGCTTACTGACTAGCGGGGGGAAGACCCAGTACTTC.

V and J are TRBV6-5 and TRBJ1-3; 9 bases match TRBD1. Germline CDR1 and CDR2: MNHEY and SVGAGI. V trimming: 7 bases; J trimming: 2 bases; junction bases outside the gene matches: 3. CDR3 length: 14 residues. CDR3 nucleotide sequence: TGTGCCAGCAAAGGGACAGGGACTGGAAACACCATATATTTT. Amino acids: CASKGTGTGNTIYF.

About this clone itself: Additional DNA sequences in this sample encode the identical CDR3. The chain is built from TRBV7-2 and TRBJ2-7, with 9 bases aligning to TRBD2. The CDR3 runs to 14 residues. The trim removed 3 bases at V and 3 bases at J, leaving 3 bases unmatched. Germline lookup yields CDR1 SGHTA and CDR2 FQGNSA. CDR3 DNA: TGTGCCAGCAGCTTGACTAGCGGAGACTACGAGCAGTACTTC. It yields the protein CASSLTSGDYEQYF.

The rearrangement joins TRBV25-1 to TRBJ1-2; D gene unclear. CDR1 is MGHDK and CDR2 is SYGVNS in the germline V gene. CDR3 length equals 12 residues. Trimming pared 6 bases from V and 6 bases from J, leaving 11 bases between. The CDR3 sequence: CASSPRGHGYTF. The CDR3 DNA follows: TGTGCCAGCAGCCCACGCGGTCATGGCTACACCTTC.

The V call is TRBV11-2, the J call TRBJ2-1, with D possibly TRBD1 on 5 matching bases. Trimming removed 1 base at V and 9 bases at J, with 7 bases between. Germline V CDR1 and CDR2: SGHAT, FQNNGV. The CDR3 runs 12 residues. CDR3 coding DNA: TGTGCCAGCAGCTTAGGGGGCGCTGAGCAGTTCTTC. Protein product: CASSLGGAEQFF.

The chain is built from TRBV5-4 and TRBJ1-2, with a weak D call TRBD1 (5 bases). This CDR3 has 17 amino acids. V lost 0 bases and J lost 8, with 23 bases in between. CDR1 SGHNT and CDR2 YYREEE come from the germline V gene (reference sequence). In nucleotides, the CDR3 is TGTGCCAGCAGCTTGGAGGAGGGAGCTAGGGGAGTAGGAGGCTACACCTTC. Translation: CASSLEEGARGVGGYTF.

V is TRBV28 and J is TRBJ1-5; 7 bases are shared with TRBD1. Germline CDR1 and CDR2: MDHEN and SYDVKM. The trim removed 5 bases at V and 7 bases at J, leaving 14 bases unmatched. CDR3 length: 16 amino acids. CDR3 DNA sequence: TGTGCCAGCAGTCCAAGGACAGGATGGGTGGGACAGCCCCAGCATTTT. Its protein is CASSPRTGWVGQPQHF.

The V call is TRBV11-1, the J call TRBJ2-5, with 8 bases that match TRBD1. The trim removed 4 bases at V and 5 bases at J, leaving 12 bases unmatched. The CDR3 covers 16 residues. CDR1 is SGHAT and CDR2 is FQDESV in the germline V gene (reference sequence). Here the CDR3 DNA reads TGTGCCAGCAGCTCAAATCCTAGGACAGGGAGGGAGACCCAGTACTTC. Amino acids: CASSSNPRTGRETQYF.

The V and J genes are TRBV12-3 or TRBV12-4 and TRBJ2-5, with a possible D match to TRBD2 (6 bases). The CDR3 sequence is 13 residues long. V lost 6 bases to trimming and J lost 5 bases, with 13 bases between them. The CDR3 sequence: CASRRGLSETQYF. In nucleotides, the CDR3 is TGTGCCAGCAGAAGAGGACTATCGGAGACCCAGTACTTC.

This chain uses TRBV19 with TRBJ2-1, with TRBD2 as a possible D gene (5 bases). The V and J ends lost 2 bases and 0 bases respectively, with 8 bases between them. From germline, CDR1 is LNHDA and CDR2 SQIVND (reference sequence). This CDR3 spans 15 amino acids. The CDR3 bases are TGTGCCAGTAGTATATTTGGGAGCTCCTACAATGAGCAGTTCTTC. Its protein product is CASSIFGSSYNEQFF.

CDR3 protein: CASSGGANPMNTEAFF. The CDR3 DNA reads as TGTGCCAGCTCCGGGGGGGCTAATCCTATGAACACTGAAGCTTTCTTT. The rearrangement uses TRBV7-2 and TRBJ1-1, with a possible D match to TRBD1 (6 bases). Germline V gives CDR1 SGHTA, CDR2 FQGNSA. V was trimmed by 8 bases and J by 0 bases, leaving 19 bases between them. The CDR3 runs to 16 residues.

The CDR3 DNA sequence: TGCGCCAGCAGCGTTGGGACAGCAACCTACGAGCAGTACTTC. This sequence encodes CASSVGTATYEQYF. The rearrangement joins TRBV5-1 to TRBJ2-7; 7 bases are a match to TRBD1. The CDR3 has 14 residues. The V gene end was trimmed by 4 bases and the J gene end by 2 bases; junction bases not matched to a gene: 6. The germline gives CDR1 SGHRS, CDR2 YFSETQ.

V usage is TRBV5-6 and J usage is TRBJ1-2; D is ambiguous. CDR1 is SGHDT, CDR2 YYEEEE, per germline. The CDR3 loop spans 18 amino acids. Trimming took 0 bases from V and 0 from J, leaving 18 bases between them. Here the CDR3 reads CASSLGGILPFTNYGYTF. The DNA of the CDR3 is TGTGCCAGCAGCTTGGGCGGGATTTTGCCCTTCACTAACTATGGCTACACCTTC.

The gene calls are TRBV27 and TRBJ2-2; D gene uncertain. The CDR3 is 14 residues long. V shed 3 bases and J shed 2 bases, with 7 bases lying between them. Germline V CDR1 and CDR2: MNHEY, SMNVEV (reference sequence). The CDR3, as DNA: TGTGCCAGCAGTTTCCAACATAACACCGGGGAGCTGTTTTTT. Amino acids: CASSFQHNTGELFF.